This T cell receptor (beta chain) was captured by sequencing in a study of blood T cell repertoires in COVID-19. Study-wide context: Samples representing acute and convalescent COVID-19 were sourced from the United States, Italy and Spain.

Cohorts were assigned according to the clinical history that participants reported. TCRdb's table, derived via immunoSEQ multiplex PCR, lists solely in-frame clones and lacks some. The table lists roughly 190,000 clones, roughly 80% of them singletons. CDR1 is SNHLY and CDR2 is FYNNEI in the germline V gene. V trimming: 6 bases; J trimming: 4 bases; junction bases outside the gene matches: 9. This CDR3 contains 15 residues. This clone has a single count. The genes are TRBV2 and TRBJ1-2, with 9 bases fitting TRBD1. Sequencing used PBMCs or T cells enriched from blood (not recorded which). This TCR was recovered from a woman under 40 who had recovered from COVID-19. CDR3 nucleotides: TGTGCCAGCAGAATTGGACAGGGGTTTAGCTATGGCTACACCTTC. Translated: CASRIGQGFSYGYTF.